Following are 16 T cell receptor beta chains from one sample sequenced in a study of shared clonotypes between healthy human individuals. Generated by immunoSEQ multiplex PCR, the TCRdb table keeps only in-frame clones and is missing some. The top ten hold roughly 1.4% of the sample, which has some 1 million clones, under 80% seen once. Sequenced input: memory CD4+ T cells sorted from blood. Subset reported: CD45RA-negative fraction. All receptors derive from a man younger than 35 in good health.

CDR3 protein: CASSPRGSGANVLTF. The CDR3 coding sequence is TGCGCCAGCAGCCCCAGGGGCTCTGGGGCCAACGTCCTGACTTTC. The chain has TRBV10-1 and TRBJ2-6; a weak D match, TRBD1 (6 bases). The CDR3 loop spans 15 amino acids. CDR1 and CDR2 (germline): WNHNN, SYGVQD (reference sequence). V was clipped by 6 bases and J by 0 bases, with 9 bases between them.

The rearrangement uses TRBV6-6 and TRBJ1-2; D remains unclear. The germline V and J ends were trimmed by 3 bases and 8 bases, with 13 bases remaining between them. Per the germline V gene, CDR1 is MNHNY and CDR2 is SVGAGI (reference sequence). CDR3 length: 13 residues. CDR3 DNA: TGTGCCAGCAGTTATGAAGGATTGGGGGGCTACACCTTC. Translated, it gives CASSYEGLGGYTF.

Remarks on this clone: This sample also contains other DNA sequences that code for the same CDR3. The chain carries TRBV9 and TRBJ2-1; D is ambiguous. The CDR3 has 14 residues. The V end was cut by 4 bases, the J end by 1 base, with 9 bases between. CDR1 is SGDLS and CDR2 is YYNGEE in the germline V gene. The DNA for the CDR3 is TGTGCCAGCAGCCCCCTAAGTTCCTACAATGAGCAGTTCTTC. Translating gives CASSPLSSYNEQFF.

The chain employs TRBV27 and TRBJ1-2; TRBD1 is a possible D gene (6 bases). Trimming left V 0 bases short and J 3 bases short, with 14 bases between. The germline CDR1 and CDR2 sequences are MNHEY and SMNVEV (reference sequence). The CDR3 spans 16 residues. The CDR3 DNA reads as TGTGCCAGCAGTTTATCCCAGGGAGGGGGGTACTATGGCTACACCTTC. This gives the protein CASSLSQGGGYYGYTF.

The rearrangement uses TRBV18 and TRBJ2-1; D call uncertain. Trimming cost V 3 bases and J 6 bases, with 9 bases left between them. Per the germline V gene, CDR1 is KGHSH and CDR2 is LQKENI. The CDR3 is made up of 13 amino acids. CDR3 sequence: CASSPLKSNEQFF. The CDR3, as DNA: TGTGCCAGCTCACCGTTGAAAAGCAATGAGCAGTTCTTC.

In regard to this clone: The sample contains more than one DNA sequence encoding this CDR3. This chain joins TRBV2 and TRBJ2-5; D remains unclear. The end of the DNA aligns better with TRBJ2-7, so the J call may be wrong. The germline CDR1 and CDR2 sequences are SNHLY and FYNNEI. The length of the CDR3 is 12 residues. The CDR3 bases are TGTGCCAGCAGTGACAGAACCTACGAGCAGTACTTC. This gives the protein CASSDRTYEQYF.

For the CDR3, the DNA is TGTGCCAGCAGGGACACTAGCGGGAGTGGCTACGAGCAGTACTTC. Its translation: CASRDTSGSGYEQYF. The rearrangement links TRBV6-6 to TRBJ2-7; 11 nucleotides match TRBD2. This CDR3 comprises 15 residues. In germline, CDR1 is MNHNY, CDR2 SVGAGI (reference sequence). V was pared by 6 bases and J by 3 bases, with 7 bases of the junction left unmatched.

The V call is TRBV10-2, the J call TRBJ2-7; no clear D gene. The V gene's germline CDR1 is WSHSY and CDR2 SAAADI. This CDR3 spans 12 amino acids. V was shortened by 4 bases and J by 0 bases, with 4 bases between the two germline ends. The CDR3 DNA sequence: TGCGCCAGCAGTGTTGGCTCCTACGAGCAGTACTTC. As protein: CASSVGSYEQYF.

The chain has TRBV6-6 and TRBJ1-4; unclear D gene. From germline, CDR1 is MNHNY and CDR2 SVGAGI (reference sequence). This CDR3 is 14 amino acids long. V dropped 6 bases and J dropped 8 bases, with 16 bases sitting between them. CDR3 DNA sequence: TGTGCCAGCAGGCGCGCAGGCGGGCGAGAAAAACTGTTTTTT. This gives the protein CASRRAGGREKLFF.

This chain's CDR3 is CASSIQGAGEQFF. The CDR3 nucleotides are TGTGCCAGTAGTATCCAGGGTGCGGGTGAGCAGTTCTTC. This chain connects TRBV19 to TRBJ2-1, with D perhaps assigned TRBD1 or TRBD2 (5 bases each). The CDR3 has 13 amino acids. The V gene lost 3 bases and the J gene lost 9 bases, with 12 bases spanning the gap. Germline V gene data show CDR1 as LNHDA and CDR2 as SQIVND (reference sequence).

The gene calls are TRBV7-2 and TRBJ2-7; D gene ambiguous. The CDR3 length is 13 residues. CDR1 and CDR2 (germline): SGHTA, FQGNSA. V was shortened by 2 bases and J by 3 bases, with 8 bases between the two germline ends. In DNA, the CDR3 is TGTGCCAGCAGCTTATTAGGCGGCTACGAGCAGTACTTC. This gives the protein CASSLLGGYEQYF.

In this sample, this clone turned up once. The CDR3 loop reads CASSQATSGYNEQFF. The CDR3 DNA follows: TGCGCCAGCAGCCAAGCTACTAGCGGGTACAATGAGCAGTTCTTC. The V gene is TRBV4-3, the J gene TRBJ2-1, with TRBD2 matching over 9 bases. V lost 1 base to trimming and J lost 4 bases; unmatched junction nucleotides: 2. The germline V gene encodes CDR1 LGHNA and CDR2 YSLEER. The CDR3 extends over 15 amino acids.

This clone turned up a few times. The chain recombines TRBV7-3 with TRBJ1-1; unclear D gene. V was clipped by 1 base and J by 5 bases, with 8 bases between them. The CDR3 spans 13 residues. Germline V gene lookup returns CDR1 SGHTA and CDR2 FQGTGA. CDR3 sequence: CASSLKWGTEAFF. The CDR3 DNA follows: TGTGCCAGCAGCTTAAAATGGGGTACTGAAGCTTTCTTT.

As regards this clone: The junction differs from germline at one of its ends, possibly a read error. The chain is built from TRBV18 and TRBJ2-3; D possibly corresponds to TRBD1 (7 bases). The CDR3 runs 15 residues. Germline assignment: CDR1 KGHSH and CDR2 LQKENI. CDR3 sequence (DNA): TGTGCCAGCTCAGCACCGCTACAGGGGAGGGATACGCAGTATTTT. Protein: CASSAPLQGRDTQYF.

This chain uses TRBV11-3 with TRBJ2-3, with TRBD2 identical over 7 bases. CDR3 size: 18 residues. V lost 4 bases and J lost 2; bases outside the gene matches: 15. The germline V gene has CDR1 SGHNT and CDR2 YENEEA. The CDR3, as DNA: TGTGCCAGCAGCTCCCATTCCCTTTGGGGGAGGGTCACAGATACGCAGTATTTT. It encodes CASSSHSLWGRVTDTQYF.

This chain joins TRBV7-8 and TRBJ1-4; D gene uncertain. The CDR3 is 15 residues long. Trimming removed 1 base at V and 4 bases at J, with 10 bases between. The germline gives CDR1 SGHVS, CDR2 FQNEAQ. CDR3 loop: CASSLELRLNEKLFF. The CDR3 bases are TGTGCCAGCAGCTTAGAGTTGAGGCTTAATGAAAAACTGTTTTTT.